The sequence of this T cell receptor (beta chain) was determined in a study of response to subunit inactivated influenza vaccine. The CDR3 has 18 amino acids. Trimming took 7 bases from V and 6 from J; bases not matched to a gene: 15. The germline V gene encodes CDR1 MNHEY and CDR2 SMNVEV (reference sequence). TCRdb re-called the RT-PCR reads through MiXCR, storing one row per CDR3 protein. This sample has about 700,000 distinct CDR3 sequences, with 15% to 18% found just once. The study, taken as a whole, reports: The authors put forward the suggestion that each seasonal influenza vaccination may bring in only a limited number of new T cells.

Comments on this clonotype: Antigen unknown.

The sequence was obtained from a man aged 50 or older who received an inactivated influenza vaccine. The chain uses TRBV27 and TRBJ2-3; 14 bases align to TRBD2. The sequences come from PBMCs from blood, collected about 12 days after vaccination. The DNA for the CDR3 is TGTGCCAGCAAAGCCGTAGTGGGACTAGCGGGAGCAGGGGATACGCAGTATTTT. Its protein product is CASKAVVGLAGAGDTQYF.